This T cell receptor (beta chain) came from a study of a mutant IDH1 vaccine in newly diagnosed glioma. Study information: Patients came in for eight vaccinations, in weeks 1, 3, 5, 7, 11, 15, 19 and 23. Commencement of vaccination occurred 4-6 weeks following radiotherapy alone, or concurrently with temozolomide cycles.

The junction had 8 bases not matched to a gene; V was cut back by 5 bases and J by 2 bases. The CDR3 length is 15 residues. CDR1 MDHEN and CDR2 SYDVKM come from the germline V gene. Method: immunoSEQ multiplex PCR; TCRdb's copy keeps in-frame clones and lacks some. Among 60,000 or so clones listed, around 84% were seen once. Regarding time point: week 5, during vaccination. The investigators gave 300 ug of mutant IDH1 20-mer peptide in each vaccine dose, together with topical imiquimod. In the case of this clone: The antigen is undetermined.

V usage is TRBV28 and J usage is TRBJ1-2, with 7 bases matching TRBD1. The TCR was taken from a woman in her 50s with glioma. The specimen comprised PBMCs, sampled from a glioma patient whose treatment included an IDH1 peptide vaccine. CDR3 bases: TGTGCCAGCAGTCCGTCGTCAGGGGGGAACTATGGCTACACCTTC. It encodes CASSPSSGGNYGYTF.